A single sample gave rise to the 21 T cell receptor beta chains below, sequenced in a study of blood T cell repertoires in COVID-19 (dated by TCRdb to the early 2020s). Libraries were prepared through the immunoSEQ multiplex PCR assay. In its TCRdb copy, this immuneACCESS table keeps in-frame sequences only and misses some clones. Where compared with another copy, unresolved V genes explain less than half of these, and the others have no known cause. The table for this sample lists tens of thousands of clones; about 78% of them were counted only once. Of the sample, 50% is held by the ten largest clones. Input material: peripheral blood. All receptors derive from a woman of 80 years or more with acute or convalescent COVID-19.

This chain links TRBV4-2 with TRBJ2-7; D might be TRBD2 (5 bases). The germline CDR1 and CDR2 sequences are LGHNA and YNFKEQ. This CDR3 is 14 amino acids long. V was pared by 2 bases and J by 0 bases, with 8 bases between. This CDR3 is CASSQSGSSYEQYF. DNA for the CDR3: TGTGCCAGCAGCCAATCGGGGAGCTCCTACGAGCAGTACTTC.

The gene calls are TRBV19 and TRBJ1-2; D is ambiguous. Trimming cost V 2 bases and J 5 bases, with 12 bases left between them. CDR1 and CDR2 (germline): LNHDA, SQIVND (reference sequence). This CDR3 has 14 residues. The CDR3 reads CASSISVPTYGYTF. CDR3 DNA: TGTGCCAGTAGTATATCGGTCCCTACTTATGGCTACACCTTC.

The rearrangement links TRBV2 to TRBJ1-5, with 7 bases identical to TRBD1. V shed 8 bases and J 1 base; nucleotides not matched to a gene: 5. Germline V lookup: CDR1 SNHLY, CDR2 FYNNEI. The CDR3 is 14 amino acids. For the CDR3, the DNA is TGTGCCAGCCAGGGACAGACGAGCAATCAGCCCCAGCATTTT. Its protein product is CASQGQTSNQPQHF.

This clone came up a few times. This chain links TRBV11-2 with TRBJ2-1; 8 nucleotides line up with TRBD1. The germline V gene encodes CDR1 SGHAT and CDR2 FQNNGV. CDR3 length: 15 amino acids. With V trimmed by 3 bases and J by 8 bases, 9 bases remained unmatched. CDR3 in amino acids: CASSFRARGQDEQFF. The CDR3 DNA reads as TGTGCCAGCAGCTTTCGTGCCAGGGGGCAGGATGAGCAGTTCTTC.

This clone was seen a few times. The CDR3 region is CASKDRVSYNEQFF. Here the CDR3 DNA reads TGTGCCAGCAAGGACAGGGTCTCCTACAATGAGCAGTTCTTC. The chain links TRBV2 to TRBJ2-1, with 8 bases lining up with TRBD1. This CDR3 comprises 14 residues. Trimming cost V 7 bases and J 0 bases; bases outside gene matches: 2. Germline V lookup: CDR1 SNHLY, CDR2 FYNNEI.

The chain carries TRBV7-2 and TRBJ1-3; 7 bases line up with TRBD1. Germline CDR1 is SGHTA and CDR2 is FQGNSA. After removal of 5 bases from V and 0 bases from J, the junction contained 4 bases not matched to a gene. The CDR3 length is 15 residues. In nucleotides, the CDR3 is TGTGCCAGCAGCGCAGGGACAGCCTCTGGAAACACCATATATTTT. Residues: CASSAGTASGNTIYF.

This clone is a singleton in its sample. This rearrangement joins TRBV25-1 to TRBJ1-2, with D tentatively TRBD1 (5 bases). The CDR3 is 15 amino acids. Germline CDR1 and CDR2: MGHDK and SYGVNS. V lost 6 bases to trimming and J lost 2 bases, with 16 bases between them. The CDR3 DNA follows: TGTGCCAGCAGACAAACCGGGGGGGGGAACTATGGCTACACCTTC. Amino acid sequence: CASRQTGGGNYGYTF.

The rearrangement joins TRBV4-2 to TRBJ2-1, with TRBD2 identical over 8 bases. Looked up from germline, CDR1 is LGHNA and CDR2 is YNFKEQ. CDR3 size: 16 residues. V gave up 0 bases and J gave up 3 bases; unmatched junction bases: 4. CDR3 loop: CASSQEPSGSYNEQFF. CDR3 coding DNA: TGTGCCAGCAGCCAAGAGCCCAGCGGGAGCTACAATGAGCAGTTCTTC.

This chain uses TRBV14 with TRBJ2-3, with a possible D match to TRBD1 (5 bases). The CDR3 extends over 12 amino acids. Trimming stripped 0 bases from V and 11 bases from J, with 9 bases between. Per the germline V gene, CDR1 is SGHDN and CDR2 is FVKESK. This chain's CDR3 is CASSQEGARQYF. The CDR3 DNA is TGTGCCAGCAGCCAAGAAGGGGCGAGGCAGTATTTT.

The chain couples TRBV11-2 to TRBJ2-7; D might be TRBD1 (5 bases). Germline V gene sequence: CDR1 SGHAT, CDR2 FQNNGV. V lost 5 bases to trimming and J lost 1 base, with 18 bases between them. The CDR3 is 16 residues long. CDR3 sequence reads: CASSRTSGPRSYEQYF. The CDR3 DNA reads TGTGCCAGCAGCCGAACTTCAGGGCCGCGGTCCTACGAGCAGTACTTC.

The CDR3 loop reads CASSLAGVFAEAFF. For the CDR3, the DNA is TGTGCCAGCAGCTTGGCGGGGGTTTTCGCTGAAGCTTTCTTT. The chain carries TRBV5-6 and TRBJ1-1; perhaps TRBD1 as D (5 bases). V was cut by 0 bases and J by 6 bases, with 12 bases left in between. Germline V gene lookup returns CDR1 SGHDT and CDR2 YYEEEE. The CDR3 has 14 residues.

The chain couples TRBV7-2 to TRBJ2-5, with 8 bases identical to TRBD2. With V trimmed by 5 bases and J by 4 bases, 9 bases remained unmatched. The CDR3 has 15 amino acids. The germline V gene encodes CDR1 SGHTA and CDR2 FQGNSA. The CDR3 coding sequence is TGTGCCAGCAGCCCAGCGGGGGCGCCCGGAGAGACCCAGTACTTC. Translated, it gives CASSPAGAPGETQYF.

V is TRBV2 and J is TRBJ2-1, with 11 positions matching TRBD2. The germline V gene has CDR1 SNHLY and CDR2 FYNNEI. This CDR3 contains 15 residues. V was pared by 6 bases and J by 4 bases, with 5 bases of the junction left unmatched. The chain's CDR3 is CASSISGRGYNEQFF. In nucleotides, the CDR3 is TGTGCCAGCAGCATTAGCGGGAGGGGTTACAATGAGCAGTTCTTC.

The CDR3 DNA sequence: TGTGCCAGCAGTGCCCCCGGGGGGGCGTCGGGCTACACCTTC. This sequence encodes CASSAPGGASGYTF. This chain joins TRBV28 and TRBJ1-2; possibly TRBD1 for D (6 bases). In germline, CDR1 is MDHEN, CDR2 SYDVKM. The CDR3 covers 14 residues. Trimming stripped 5 bases from V and 8 bases from J, with 18 bases between.

The chain carries TRBV19 and TRBJ2-4; 7 bases fit TRBD1. CDR1 and CDR2 from the germline V gene are LNHDA and SQIVND (reference sequence). The CDR3 runs 13 residues. J gave up 2 bases and V 10 bases, and 5 bases lay outside the gene matches. The CDR3: CATSTGTKNIQYF. Here the CDR3 DNA reads TGTGCCACTTCGACAGGGACCAAAAACATTCAGTACTTC.

J is TRBJ1-2 and V is TRBV12-3 or TRBV12-4; maybe TRBD1 (5 bases). The CDR3 runs 12 residues. The V end was cut by 7 bases, the J end by 6 bases, with 12 bases between. The CDR3 loop is CASTHNRNGYTF. The CDR3 nucleotides are TGTGCCAGCACCCATAACAGGAATGGCTACACCTTC.

The CDR3 coding sequence is TGCACCAGCAGTCGCGGACCAACCTCGACAGGCTGTGGCTACACCTTC. This sequence encodes CTSSRGPTSTGCGYTF. V is TRBV1 and J is TRBJ1-2; the listed D gene, TRBD1, was not tested against the DNA. TRBV1 is flagged as a pseudogene. The CDR3 covers 16 residues.

This chain uses TRBV7-2 with TRBJ1-3; tentatively, D is TRBD1 (5 bases). CDR1 and CDR2 (germline): SGHTA, FQGNSA. V was clipped by 6 bases and J by 0 bases, with 12 bases between them. The CDR3 covers 15 residues. This CDR3 reads CASRTQAFSGNTIYF. The CDR3 DNA is TGTGCCAGCAGGACACAGGCGTTCTCTGGAAACACCATATATTTT.

This chain links TRBV27 with TRBJ1-6; TRBD1 aligns across 10 bases. The CDR3 spans 16 residues. Germline CDR1 and CDR2: MNHEY and SMNVEV (reference sequence). V shed 3 bases and J 8 bases; nucleotides not matched to a gene: 7. CDR3 loop: CASSFLLGTGDSPLHF. The CDR3 bases are TGTGCCAGCAGTTTCCTTCTCGGGACAGGGGATTCACCCCTCCACTTT.

The V and J genes are TRBV5-4 and TRBJ1-4; D is undetermined. Trimming stripped 2 bases from V and 7 bases from J, with 12 bases between. Germline lookup yields CDR1 SGHNT and CDR2 YYREEE (reference sequence). The CDR3 has 14 residues. CDR3: CASSFALEGEKLFF. CDR3 coding DNA: TGTGCCAGCAGCTTTGCCCTGGAGGGTGAAAAACTGTTTTTT.

This chain links TRBV19 with TRBJ2-2; D is possibly TRBD2 (6 bases). The germline V gene has CDR1 LNHDA and CDR2 SQIVND (reference sequence). V lost 5 bases to trimming and J lost 5 bases, with 12 bases between them. The CDR3 totals 14 residues. In nucleotides, the CDR3 is TGTGCCAGTAGTTCGGGCCGGGGGACCGGGGAGCTGTTTTTT. Amino acids: CASSSGRGTGELFF.